The T cell receptor (beta chain) described here comes from a study of blood T cells in healthy people across ages. With 4 bases removed from V and 3 bases from J, the gap between germline ends came to 14 bases. Germline loops: CDR1 SGHKS, CDR2 YYEKEE (reference sequence). The CDR3 spans 15 residues. A second PCR, run for about 7 to 11 cycles, used a sample-barcoded 5' primer plus a J-beta primer mix. TCRdb reanalysed the 5' RACE reads using MiXCR and keeps one entry per CDR3 protein. The table includes approximately 2,000,000 distinct CDR3 sequences, roughly two fifths detected once. What was sequenced was blood. This receptor was identified in a human donor in good health. The chain couples TRBV5-5 to TRBJ1-5, with unresolved D. The DNA of the CDR3 is TGTGCCAGCAGCCCGGAGGGCAGATTCAATCAGCCCCAGCATTTT. Translation: CASSPEGRFNQPQHF.